This T cell receptor beta chain stems from a study of long-term antiretroviral therapy in people with HIV. About the study: The oldest samples precede the 2015 immediate-ART recommendation by about a decade. Regarding the study as a whole: Diversity measured after ART increased yet remained under transplant donor controls.

Researchers report immunoSEQ v3.0 was run at survey level. Only in-frame clones appear in the TCRdb table, and some are missing; sequencing was by immunoSEQ multiplex PCR. This table holds 20,000 to 30,000 clones, roughly 85% found once. Each sample contained roughly 0.9-10 million cryopreserved PBMC, thawed before DNA extraction. A note on this clone: Its antigen is currently unknown.

Trimming shortened V by 3 bases and J by 1 base, and 10 bases separated the two germline ends. Germline lookup yields CDR1 SGHTA and CDR2 FQGNSA. There are 14 residues in the CDR3. The TCR comes from a man aged 35 to 55 with HIV. The chain combines TRBV7-2 with TRBJ2-7; a possible D gene is TRBD1 (5 bases). The source was unsorted PBMCs, collected 2.3 years after starting antiretroviral therapy. In DNA, the CDR3 is TGTGCCAGCAGCTTCTTGGACAAATCCTACGAGCAGTACTTC. This sequence encodes CASSFLDKSYEQYF.